This T cell receptor (beta chain) was recorded in a study of cytomegalovirus exposure and HLA in healthy donors. Study-wide findings and caveats: Reportedly, TCR beta sequences accurately predicted HLA-A and HLA-B alleles in most subjects. Because they were indistinguishable, some V segments, including TRBV6-2 and TRBV6-3, were excluded.

60 Vbeta and 13 Jbeta primers were used in PCR. Generated by immunoSEQ multiplex PCR, the TCRdb table keeps only in-frame clones and is missing some. The sample lists 160,000 or so clones; approximately 88% were seen once. Germline V gives CDR1 SGHRS, CDR2 YFSETQ. V gave up 0 bases and J gave up 6 bases; unmatched junction bases: 3. CDR3 length: 15 residues. About this clone: The antigen is undetermined.

The genes are TRBV5-1 and TRBJ2-2; 9 bases are shared with TRBD2. The sequence was collected from a young woman in good health and CMV-seronegative. The sample consisted of PBMCs. CDR3 sequence: CASSLAVAGAGELFF. DNA for the CDR3: TGCGCCAGCAGCTTGGCGGTAGCGGGAGCCGGGGAGCTGTTTTTT.